The text below deals with one T cell receptor (beta chain). The data originate from a study of blood T cell repertoires in COVID-19. Study background: Italy, Spain and the United States were the sources of the convalescent and acute COVID-19 samples. PBMCs, B-cell-depleted T cells, or T cells were the source of the cDNA or gDNA that made up the material.

The authors' processing: Amplification of reference gene primers provided the estimated nucleated cell counts. The repertoire was sequenced with immunoSEQ multiplex PCR; TCRdb's copy has only in-frame clones and lacks some. D and trimming were read from the DNA, whereas the V and J calls and clone size are those reported in that table. The table shows under 100,000 clones, with around nine tenths occurring only once. CDR1 and CDR2 from the germline V gene are MNHNY and SVGAGI (reference sequence). CDR3 size: 16 residues. Unmatched junction bases numbered 7, after V lost 7 bases and J lost 1 base. The sequenced material came from peripheral blood. This chain connects TRBV6-6 to TRBJ2-6; 7 positions agree with TRBD1. This clonotype was obtained from a woman aged 70-85 years with acute or convalescent COVID-19. The CDR3 region has the DNA TGTGCCAGCAACCGGGACAGCCTTTCTGGGGCCAACGTCCTGACTTTC. Translating gives CASNRDSLSGANVLTF.